A selection of T cell receptor beta chains follows, all from one sample in a study of T-cell reconstitution after alpha-beta-depleted transplantation in children. TCRdb re-analysed the PCR reads in MiXCR, keeping a single row per CDR3 protein. The sample shows around 190,000 distinct CDR3 sequences, about 7% of them seen only once. The sequences come from PBMCs, collected before TCRalphabeta/CD19-depleted stem cell transplant. All receptors derive from a boy younger than 10 with acute lymphoblastic leukemia, due to receive a stem cell transplant. The CDR3 runs from the conserved cysteine through the conserved F or W. A D gene is named only where the DNA matches it firmly. The listing skips clone size in some rows; elsewhere it reads once, few, many or a size class.

>TRBV10-3|NA|many|TRBJ1-5
TGTGCCATCAGTCCCAGGGGCGAGGTCAATCAGCCCCAGCATTTT
CAISPRGEVNQPQHF
>TRBV18|NA|NA|TRBJ2-2
TGTGCCAGCTCACCAGCGGGAATGAACACCGGGGAGCTGTTTTTT
CASSPAGMNTGELFF
>TRBV7-9|NA|few|TRBJ2-5
TGTGCCAGCAGCTTCGGGCTGGAGCGCCAAGAGACCCAGTACTTC
CASSFGLERQETQYF
>TRBV27|NA|many|TRBJ2-1
TGTGCCAGCTGTGGGGCGGAAAATACACAGTTCTTC
CASCGAENTQFF
>TRBV13|TRBD2|few|TRBJ2-1
TGTGCCAGCAGCCCAGGGGATTCCGGCCTAGCGGGAGAGTCACACACACACAATGAGCAGTTCTTC
CASSPGDSGLAGESHTHNEQFF
>TRBV20-1|TRBD1|NA|TRBJ2-3
TGCAGTGCAACGAGACAGGGGGTGCCAGATACGCAGTATTTT
CSATRQGVPDTQYF
>TRBV5-1|TRBD1|few|TRBJ1-4
TGCGCCAGCAGCCCCCCGGACAGGGCTAATGAAAAACTGTTTTTT
CASSPPDRANEKLFF
>TRBV20-1|TRBD2|few|TRBJ2-3
TGCAGTGGAACTAGCGGGAGTACAGATACGCAGTATTTT
CSGTSGSTDTQYF
>TRBV20-1|TRBD1|many|TRBJ2-5
TGCAGTGCTGGACAGGGAGGTAAAGAGACCCAGTACTTC
CSAGQGGKETQYF
>TRBV6-2/TRBV6-3|TRBD1|NA|TRBJ2-7
TGTGCCAGCAGTCCACGGGACAGGCCTATTTCCTACGAGCAGTACTTC
CASSPRDRPISYEQYF
>TRBV27|TRBD1|many|TRBJ2-3
TGTGCCAGCGGCCGGGACAGGTTAACAGATACGCAGTATTTT
CASGRDRLTDTQYF